These T cell receptor beta chains were read from a single sample in a study of siplizumab effects on memory and regulatory T cells. The repertoire was sequenced with immunoSEQ multiplex PCR; TCRdb's copy has only in-frame clones and lacks some. Found here are tens of thousands of clones, over 85% of them singletons; the top ten hold 5% to 7%. Sequencing was carried out using CD8+ T cells sorted from blood. The source is a human donor in good health. The CDR3 runs from the conserved cysteine through the conserved F or W. D genes are given only for firm matches. Clone size appears in some rows only: once, few, many, or a class for an expanded clone.

>TRBV30|.|TRBD2|TRBJ2-1
CAWRESGIHNEQFF
TGTGCCTGGAGGGAAAGCGGGATCCACAATGAGCAGTTCTTC
>TRBV5-1|.|TRBD1|TRBJ1-3
CASSLEGDSGNTIYF
TGCGCCAGCAGCTTGGAAGGGGACAGCGGAAACACCATATATTTT
>TRBV10-2|.|TRBD1|TRBJ1-5
CASSERTGINQPQHF
TGCGCCAGCAGTGAGAGGACAGGGATCAATCAGCCCCAGCATTTT
>TRBV13|.|.|TRBJ2-5
CASSLEDRETQYF
TGTGCCAGCAGCTTAGAGGACAGAGAGACCCAGTACTTC
>TRBV7-9|.|.|TRBJ1-1
CASSPDSTNEAFF
TGTGCCAGCAGCCCGGACAGCACTAATGAAGCTTTCTTT
>TRBV25-1|.|.|TRBJ2-1
CASSEGRSDNEQFF
TGTGCCAGCAGTGAAGGGAGGTCCGACAATGAGCAGTTCTTC
>TRBV11-3|.|TRBD1|TRBJ2-3
CASSSRDRDTDTQYF
TGTGCCAGCAGCTCCAGAGACAGGGACACAGATACGCAGTATTTT
>TRBV7-9|.|TRBD2|TRBJ2-1
CASSLSSGPYNEQFF
TGTGCCAGCAGCTTATCTAGCGGGCCTTACAATGAGCAGTTCTTC
>TRBV15|.|TRBD1|TRBJ1-5
CATSDAEQGARQPQHF
TGTGCCACCAGCGACGCGGAACAGGGGGCTCGTCAGCCCCAGCATTTT
>TRBV5-6|.|.|TRBJ1-2
CASTDSGLLGYTF
TGTGCCAGCACAGACAGCGGCCTCTTAGGCTACACCTTC
>TRBV7-2|.|.|TRBJ1-2
CASSLWQGSNGYTF
TGTGCCAGCAGCTTATGGCAGGGGAGTAATGGCTACACCTTC
>TRBV30|.|.|TRBJ1-2
CAWSPSNYGYTF
TGTGCCTGGAGCCCCTCTAACTATGGCTACACCTTC
>TRBV5-1|once|TRBD1|TRBJ2-3
CASSSTGASDTDTQYF
TGCGCCAGCAGCTCAACAGGGGCGAGTGACACAGATACGCAGTATTTT
>TRBV30|.|TRBD2|TRBJ2-3
CAWRSSGSTDTQYF
TGTGCCTGGAGAAGTAGCGGGAGCACAGATACGCAGTATTTT
>TRBV7-9|.|.|TRBJ1-1
CASSFGRQEPFF
TGTGCCAGCAGCTTCGGCAGGCAGGAACCTTTCTTT
>TRBV11-2|.|TRBD2|TRBJ2-7
CASSLEFGGRGYEQYF
TGTGCCAGCAGCTTAGAGTTTGGCGGGAGAGGGTACGAGCAGTACTTC
>TRBV19|once|TRBD2|TRBJ2-3
CASSRTSGTADTQYF
TGTGCCAGTAGTAGGACTAGCGGGACCGCAGATACGCAGTATTTT
>TRBV25-1|once|.|TRBJ1-2
CASSTYTTGNYGYTF
TGTGCCAGCAGTACCTATACCACAGGAAACTATGGCTACACCTTC
>TRBV9|.|.|TRBJ1-1
CASSVVEDTEAFF
TGTGCCAGCAGCGTAGTAGAGGACACTGAAGCTTTCTTT
>TRBV7-7|.|.|TRBJ1-2
CASSLVISYGYTF
TGTGCTAGCAGCTTAGTCATCTCCTATGGCTACACCTTC
>TRBV7-9|once|.|TRBJ1-6
CASSFTQGGYSPLHF
TGTGCCAGCAGCTTCACGCAGGGAGGCTATTCACCCCTCCACTTT
>TRBV5-6|once|.|TRBJ1-4
CASSLAIGGPRGKLFF
TGTGCCAGCAGCTTGGCCATCGGCGGGCCGCGGGGAAAACTGTTTTTT
>TRBV5-1|once|TRBD1|TRBJ2-3
CASSFPGQGGVFTDTQYF
TGCGCCAGCAGCTTCCCGGGACAGGGGGGAGTTTTCACAGATACGCAGTATTTT
>TRBV5-1|.|.|TRBJ2-1
CASSWLGDEQFF
TGCGCCAGCAGCTGGTTGGGGGATGAGCAGTTCTTC
>TRBV6-5|.|.|TRBJ2-6
CASSQTGPGANVLTF
TGTGCCAGCAGTCAAACAGGGCCCGGGGCCAACGTCCTGACTTTC
>TRBV28|.|.|TRBJ1-1
CASRRETGRTTEAFF
TGTGCCAGCAGACGGGAGACAGGCCGGACCACTGAAGCTTTCTTT
>TRBV27|.|.|TRBJ2-3
CASLSLRSFEGTDTQYF
TGTGCCAGCTTATCTCTTCGGAGTTTTGAGGGCACAGATACGCAGTATTTT
>TRBV19|.|.|TRBJ1-1
CASSIAVGTEAFF
TGTGCCAGTAGTATCGCCGTCGGCACTGAAGCTTTCTTT
>TRBV7-9|medium-sized|TRBD1|TRBJ2-1
CASSQYRGSSYNEQFF
TGTGCCAGCAGCCAGTACAGGGGGAGCTCCTACAATGAGCAGTTCTTC
>TRBV19|.|TRBD1|TRBJ1-1
CASSIAGGTEAFF
TGTGCCAGTAGTATAGCAGGGGGCACTGAAGCTTTCTTT
>TRBV20-1|.|.|TRBJ2-7
CSAPRHYEQYF
TGCAGTGCTCCCAGGCACTACGAGCAGTACTTC
>TRBV4-2|.|TRBD1|TRBJ1-1
CASSLTRTGGYTEAFF
TGTGCCAGCAGCCTTACTCGGACAGGGGGTTACACTGAAGCTTTCTTT
>TRBV29-1|.|.|TRBJ1-3
CSATTGNTIYF
TGCAGCGCAACCACAGGAAACACCATATATTTT
>TRBV27|few|.|TRBJ2-7
CASSFRESYEQYF
TGTGCCAGCAGTTTCAGAGAATCCTACGAGCAGTACTTC
>TRBV6-1|.|.|TRBJ1-2
CASSEAAGTVNYGYTF
TGTGCCAGCAGTGAAGCAGCCGGGACGGTGAACTATGGCTACACCTTC
>TRBV27|once|.|TRBJ1-1
CASSITGHANTEAFF
TGTGCCAGCAGTATAACGGGACACGCGAACACTGAAGCTTTCTTT
>TRBV4-1|.|.|TRBJ1-4
CASSQGHFNEKLFF
TGCGCCAGCAGCCAAGGTCACTTTAATGAAAAACTGTTTTTT
>TRBV29-1|few|.|TRBJ2-7
CSVEDSDRAYEQYF
TGCAGCGTTGAAGATTCTGACCGGGCCTACGAGCAGTACTTC
>TRBV4-1|.|.|TRBJ2-3
CASSQDSGYSTDTQYF
TGCGCCAGCAGCCAAGATTCAGGATATAGCACAGATACGCAGTATTTT
>TRBV9|.|TRBD2|TRBJ2-2
CASSPLAGPNTGELFF
TGTGCCAGCAGCCCACTAGCGGGTCCGAACACCGGGGAGCTGTTTTTT
>TRBV18|.|.|TRBJ1-1
CASSPMVQGNTEAFF
TGTGCCAGCTCACCAATGGTCCAGGGAAACACTGAAGCTTTCTTT
>TRBV7-9|.|.|TRBJ2-2
CASSPPKATGELFF
TGTGCCAGCAGCCCGCCGAAGGCCACCGGGGAGCTGTTTTTT
>TRBV7-9|.|TRBD1|TRBJ1-4
CASSARQGAGEKLFF
TGTGCCAGCAGCGCCCGACAGGGGGCTGGAGAAAAACTGTTTTTT
>TRBV15|.|TRBD1|TRBJ2-1
CATSRFGTGGNEQFF
TGTGCCACCAGCAGATTTGGGACAGGGGGCAATGAGCAGTTCTTC
>TRBV4-3|.|.|TRBJ1-2
CASSQELDKNYGYTF
TGCGCCAGCAGCCAAGAGTTGGACAAGAACTATGGCTACACCTTC
>TRBV7-9|.|.|TRBJ2-1
CASSLGDERDEQFF
TGTGCCAGCAGCTTAGGGGACGAGAGGGATGAGCAGTTCTTC
>TRBV9|.|TRBD2|TRBJ2-1
CASSGLGTSANNEQFF
TGTGCCAGCAGCGGCCTAGGGACTAGCGCCAACAATGAGCAGTTCTTC
>TRBV9|.|.|TRBJ2-3
CASSPASHSTDTQYF
TGTGCCAGCAGCCCAGCTAGCCACAGCACAGATACGCAGTATTTT
>TRBV27|.|.|TRBJ2-1
CASSLFRQNYNEQFF
TGTGCCAGCAGTTTATTTCGGCAGAATTACAATGAGCAGTTCTTC
>TRBV30|.|.|TRBJ2-7
CAWSVNENPGEQYF
TGTGCCTGGAGTGTAAATGAGAACCCCGGGGAACAGTACTTC
>TRBV5-6|.|.|TRBJ2-1
CASSLVAWAGEQFF
TGTGCCAGCAGCTTAGTGGCATGGGCAGGTGAGCAGTTCTTC
>TRBV9|.|.|TRBJ2-3
CASSVRKDLSTDTQYF
TGTGCCAGCAGCGTACGTAAGGACCTAAGCACAGATACGCAGTATTTT
>TRBV30|.|.|TRBJ1-6
CAWSVHGGGNSPLHF
TGTGCCTGGAGTGTACACGGGGGCGGTAATTCACCCCTCCACTTT
>TRBV25-1|once|.|TRBJ1-2
CASSDTNYGYTF
TGTGCCAGCAGTGACACCAACTATGGCTACACCTTC
>TRBV7-9|once|TRBD1|TRBJ2-7
CASSHDRGYYEQYF
TGTGCCAGCAGCCACGACAGGGGTTACTACGAGCAGTACTTC